This TCR beta chain stems from a study of blood T cell repertoires in COVID-19. Per the germline V gene, CDR1 is SGHRS and CDR2 is YFSETQ. Trimming took off 1 base at V and 5 bases at J, with 13 bases between the two ends. There are 15 residues in the CDR3. Here immunoSEQ multiplex PCR was the method, and the copy in TCRdb shows in-frame clones only, minus some. Of 70,000 or so clones listed, about 70% are singletons. This TCR derives from an older woman with acute or convalescent COVID-19. The rearrangement uses TRBV5-1 and TRBJ2-1, with D tentatively TRBD1 (5 bases). Sample: peripheral blood. In DNA form, the CDR3 reads TGCGCCAGCAGCTTGACACCCAGGGATAACAATGAGCAGTTCTTC. Translation: CASSLTPRDNNEQFF.